This T cell receptor beta chain is from a study of blood T cell repertoires in COVID-19. Looking at the study overall: Nucleic acid was either cDNA or gDNA, and it came from T cells, B-cell-depleted T cells, or PBMCs.

The germline V and J ends were trimmed by 0 bases and 6 bases, with 15 bases remaining between them. CDR3 length: 15 residues. Germline V lookup: CDR1 MNHEY, CDR2 SVGAGI. Study processing details: Reference gene primer amplification gave estimated nucleated cell counts. The data were produced by immunoSEQ multiplex PCR, yet TCRdb's version contains in-frame clones alone and is incomplete. From that table come the V and J calls and clone size; the DNA was used to work out D and trimming. The repertoire has 450,000 to 500,000 clones, roughly nine tenths of them found once; the top ten carry approximately 8%. Participants were aged roughly 18 to 90 years, lived in 25 or so US areas, and enrolled virtually.

This sequence joins TRBV6-5 and TRBJ2-7; D might be TRBD2 (6 bases). The receptor comes from a woman aged 55-69 years who had recovered from COVID-19. Material: PBMCs or T cells enriched from blood (not recorded which). The CDR3: CASSYSPGTSVEQYF. In nucleotides, the CDR3 is TGTGCCAGCAGTTACTCTCCCGGGACTTCCGTCGAGCAGTACTTC.